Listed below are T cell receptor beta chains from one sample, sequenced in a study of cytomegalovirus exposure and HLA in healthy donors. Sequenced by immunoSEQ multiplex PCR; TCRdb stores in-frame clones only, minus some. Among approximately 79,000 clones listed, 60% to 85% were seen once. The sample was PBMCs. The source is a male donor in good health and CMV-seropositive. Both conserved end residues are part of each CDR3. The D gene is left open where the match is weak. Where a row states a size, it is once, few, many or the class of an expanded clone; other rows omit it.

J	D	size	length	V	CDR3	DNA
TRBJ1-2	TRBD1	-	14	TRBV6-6	CASSPRDSPYGYTF	TGTGCCAGCAGTCCTAGGGACAGTCCCTATGGCTACACCTTC
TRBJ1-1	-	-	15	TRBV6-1	CASSELMGGGTEAFF	TGTGCCAGCAGTGAATTAATGGGAGGGGGCACTGAAGCTTTCTTT
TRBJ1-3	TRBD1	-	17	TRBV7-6	CASSLRFRGRAGNTIYF	TGTGCCAGCAGCTTAAGGTTTAGGGGGCGCGCTGGAAACACCATATATTTT
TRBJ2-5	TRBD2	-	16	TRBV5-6	CASSLGLAGVAGTQYF	TGTGCCAGCAGTCTTGGACTAGCGGGGGTGGCAGGGACCCAGTACTTC
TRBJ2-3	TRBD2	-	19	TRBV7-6	CASSFIPLAGGRGTDTQYF	TGTGCCAGCAGCTTCATCCCCCTAGCGGGGGGCCGGGGAACAGATACGCAGTATTTT
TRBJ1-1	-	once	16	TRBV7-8	CASSLEAYPVNTEAFF	TGTGCCAGCAGCTTAGAAGCCTACCCCGTGAACACTGAAGCTTTCTTT
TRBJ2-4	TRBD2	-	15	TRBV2	CASKFGGGAKNIQYF	TGTGCCAGCAAATTTGGGGGAGGGGCCAAAAACATTCAGTACTTC
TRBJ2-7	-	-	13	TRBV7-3	CASSLGHTYEQYF	TGTGCCAGCAGCTTGGGACATACCTACGAGCAGTACTTC
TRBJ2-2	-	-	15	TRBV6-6	CASSQGHPATGELFF	TGTGCCAGCAGTCAGGGTCACCCGGCCACCGGGGAGCTGTTTTTT
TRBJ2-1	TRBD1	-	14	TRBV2	CASSVRQGYGEQFF	TGTGCCAGCAGTGTTAGACAGGGGTATGGTGAGCAGTTCTTC
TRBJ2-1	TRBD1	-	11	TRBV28	CASSGRDRLFF	TGTGCCAGCTCGGGCCGGGACAGGTTGTTCTTC
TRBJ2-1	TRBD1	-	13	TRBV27	CATRQGAGNEQFF	TGTGCCACAAGACAGGGGGCGGGCAATGAGCAGTTCTTC
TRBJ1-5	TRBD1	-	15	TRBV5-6	CASSLGHRGDQPQHF	TGTGCCAGCAGCTTGGGCCACAGGGGTGACCAGCCCCAGCATTTT
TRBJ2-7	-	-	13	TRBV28	CASSYQGTYEQYF	TGTGCCAGCAGCTATCAGGGGACCTACGAGCAGTACTTC
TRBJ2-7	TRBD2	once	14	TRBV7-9	CASSETSGSNEQYF	TGTGCCAGCAGCGAGACTAGCGGGAGCAACGAGCAGTACTTC
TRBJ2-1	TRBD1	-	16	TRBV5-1	CASSFPGQGPLDEQFF	TGCGCCAGCAGCTTTCCGGGACAGGGTCCCCTTGATGAGCAGTTCTTC
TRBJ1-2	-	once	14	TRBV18	CASSPRGGANGYTF	TGTGCCAGCTCACCACGCGGGGGCGCAAATGGCTACACCTTC
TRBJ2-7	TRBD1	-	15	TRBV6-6	CASSPPDRFPYEQYF	TGTGCCAGCAGCCCACCGGACAGGTTCCCCTACGAGCAGTACTTC
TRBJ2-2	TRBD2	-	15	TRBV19	CASSWTSGNTGELFF	TGTGCCAGTAGTTGGACTAGCGGTAACACCGGGGAGCTGTTTTTT
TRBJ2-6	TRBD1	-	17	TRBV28	CASSPPTGIPGANVLTF	TGTGCCAGCAGTCCCCCGACAGGGATCCCTGGGGCCAACGTCCTGACTTTC
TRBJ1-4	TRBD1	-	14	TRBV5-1	CASHSGQGDEKLFF	TGCGCCAGCCACTCTGGACAGGGGGATGAAAAACTGTTTTTT
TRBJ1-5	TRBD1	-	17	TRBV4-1	CASSQGRPGQGNQPQHF	TGCGCCAGCAGCCAAGGGCGGCCGGGACAGGGGAATCAGCCCCAGCATTTT
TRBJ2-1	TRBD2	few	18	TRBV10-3	CAISVSFGLAGERNEQFF	TGTGCCATCAGTGTTTCTTTCGGTCTAGCGGGAGAAAGGAATGAGCAGTTCTTC
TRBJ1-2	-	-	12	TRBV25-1	CASHRQDSGYTF	TGTGCCAGCCATCGACAAGACAGTGGCTACACCTTC
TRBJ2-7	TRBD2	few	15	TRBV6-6	CASSALAGDDYEQYF	TGTGCCAGCAGCGCCCTAGCGGGGGACGACTACGAGCAGTACTTC
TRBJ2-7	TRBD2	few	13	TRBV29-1	CSVGPGGVREQYF	TGCAGCGTTGGCCCCGGGGGGGTGCGCGAGCAGTACTTC
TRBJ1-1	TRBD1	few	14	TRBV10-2	CASSGQGGDTEAFF	TGCGCCAGCAGTGGACAGGGCGGGGACACTGAAGCTTTCTTT
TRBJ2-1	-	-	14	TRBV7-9	CASSHRQANNEQFF	TGTGCCAGCAGCCACAGACAGGCCAACAATGAGCAGTTCTTC
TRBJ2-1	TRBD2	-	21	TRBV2	CASGPQGGWGLARSSYNEQFF	TGTGCCAGCGGTCCCCAGGGGGGATGGGGACTAGCGCGAAGCTCCTACAATGAGCAGTTCTTC
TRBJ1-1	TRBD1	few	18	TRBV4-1	CASSPGSRDRVGDTEAFF	TGCGCCAGCAGTCCTGGGTCCCGGGACAGGGTAGGAGACACTGAAGCTTTCTTT
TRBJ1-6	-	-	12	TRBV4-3	CTSSQAGSPLHF	TGCACCAGCAGCCAAGCAGGTTCACCCCTCCACTTT
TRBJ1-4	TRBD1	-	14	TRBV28	CASSGTGTYEKLFF	TGTGCCAGCAGCGGGACAGGGACGTATGAAAAACTGTTTTTT
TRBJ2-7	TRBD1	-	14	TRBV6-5	CASSRDDRVLEQYF	TGTGCCAGCAGCCGAGACGACAGGGTACTCGAGCAGTACTTC
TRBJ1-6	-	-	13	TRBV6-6	CASRENNNSPLHF	TGTGCCAGCCGGGAGAATAATAATTCACCCCTCCACTTT
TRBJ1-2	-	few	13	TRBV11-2	CASRFITGYGYTF	TGTGCCAGCAGGTTTATCACGGGGTATGGCTACACCTTC
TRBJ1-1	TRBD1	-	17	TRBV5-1	CASSLVGQGSGGTEAFF	TGCGCCAGCAGCTTGGTGGGACAGGGCTCTGGGGGCACTGAAGCTTTCTTT
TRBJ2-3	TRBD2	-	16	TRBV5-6	CASSPLLADSTDTQYF	TGTGCCAGCAGCCCCCTCCTAGCGGACAGCACAGATACGCAGTATTTT
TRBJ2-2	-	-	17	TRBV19	CASSIPVLKGDTGELFF	TGTGCCAGTAGTATACCCGTATTAAAGGGGGACACCGGGGAGCTGTTTTTT
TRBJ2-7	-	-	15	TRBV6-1	CASSEIRGGSYEQYF	TGTGCCAGCAGTGAAATTCGAGGGGGCTCCTACGAGCAGTACTTC
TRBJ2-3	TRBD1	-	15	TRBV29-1	CSVEGGGQGTDTQYF	TGCAGCGTTGAAGGTGGGGGACAGGGTACAGATACGCAGTATTTT
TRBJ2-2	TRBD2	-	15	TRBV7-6	CASSFEAGGTGELFF	TGTGCCAGCAGCTTTGAAGCGGGAGGAACCGGGGAGCTGTTTTTT
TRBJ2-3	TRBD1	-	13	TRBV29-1	CSALLGGPDTQYF	TGCAGCGCCCTACTAGGGGGCCCAGATACGCAGTATTTT
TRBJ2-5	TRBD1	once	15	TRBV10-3	CAISDPTGREETQYF	TGTGCCATCAGTGACCCGACAGGGCGTGAGGAGACCCAGTACTTC
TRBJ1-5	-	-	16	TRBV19	CASGPPTGYSNQPQHF	TGTGCCAGCGGCCCACCGACAGGTTATAGCAATCAGCCCCAGCATTTT
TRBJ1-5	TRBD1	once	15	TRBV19	CASSPRDSPNQPQHF	TGTGCCAGTAGTCCTCGGGACAGCCCGAATCAGCCCCAGCATTTT